This section outlines one T cell receptor (beta chain) sequence together with its context. Profiling relied on immunoSEQ multiplex PCR, and the TCRdb table lists in-frame clones only, not all of them. The sample consists of roughly 45,000 clones, over 65% of them appearing once. The sample comes from a study of PD-1 blockade in classical Hodgkin lymphoma. The V segment lost 8 bases and the J segment 8 bases; nucleotides outside the gene matches: 5. Germline values: CDR1 MNHNS, CDR2 SASEGT. This CDR3 spans 14 amino acids. Every patient relapsed after autologous stem cell transplantation, and brentuximab vedotin exposure varied.

The sample consisted of peripheral blood mononuclear cells (PBMCs), taken before the second cycle of nivolumab. The chain is built from TRBV6-1 and TRBJ2-1, with 14 positions matching TRBD2. The TCR originated in a human donor with classical Hodgkin lymphoma. CDR3 bases: TGTGCCAGCCAGACTAGCGGGGGGGCTTATGAGCAGTTCTTC. This encodes CASQTSGGAYEQFF.